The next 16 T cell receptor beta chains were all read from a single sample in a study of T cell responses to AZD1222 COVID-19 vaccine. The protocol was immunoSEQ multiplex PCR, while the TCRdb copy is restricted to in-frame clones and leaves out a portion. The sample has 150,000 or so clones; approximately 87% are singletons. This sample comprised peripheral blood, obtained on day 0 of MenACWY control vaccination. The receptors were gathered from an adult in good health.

The CDR3 here is CSAYRGNEQYV. CDR3 DNA: TGCAGTGCGTATCGGGGGAACGAGCAGTACGTC. This chain connects TRBV20-1 to TRBJ2-7; TRBD2 is a possible D gene (6 bases). This CDR3 contains 11 residues. V dropped 6 bases and J dropped 5 bases, with 11 bases sitting between them. In germline, CDR1 is DFQATT, CDR2 SNEGSKA (reference sequence).

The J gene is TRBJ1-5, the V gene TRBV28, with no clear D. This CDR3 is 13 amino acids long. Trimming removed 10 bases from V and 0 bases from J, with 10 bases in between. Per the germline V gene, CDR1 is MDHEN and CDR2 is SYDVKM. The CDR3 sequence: CATRLYSNQPQHF. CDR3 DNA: TGTGCCACCCGATTGTATAGCAATCAGCCCCAGCATTTT.

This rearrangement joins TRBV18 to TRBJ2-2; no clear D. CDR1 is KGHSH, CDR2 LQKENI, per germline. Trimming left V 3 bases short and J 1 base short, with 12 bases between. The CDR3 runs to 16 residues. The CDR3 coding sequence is TGTGCCAGCTCACCTGGAAAAGAGCAGAACACCGGGGAGCTGTTTTTT. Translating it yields CASSPGKEQNTGELFF.

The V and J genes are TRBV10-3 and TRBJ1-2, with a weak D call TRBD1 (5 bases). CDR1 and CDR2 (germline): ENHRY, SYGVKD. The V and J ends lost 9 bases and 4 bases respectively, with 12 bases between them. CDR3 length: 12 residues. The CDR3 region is CAMGTGSYGYTF. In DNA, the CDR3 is TGTGCCATGGGAACAGGTTCCTATGGCTACACCTTC.

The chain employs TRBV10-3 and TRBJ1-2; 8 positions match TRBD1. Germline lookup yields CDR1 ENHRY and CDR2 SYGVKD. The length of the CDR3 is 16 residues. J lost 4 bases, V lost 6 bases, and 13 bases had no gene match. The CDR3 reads CAISDSLTGQAYGYTF. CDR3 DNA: TGTGCCATCAGCGACTCATTGACGGGACAGGCCTATGGCTACACCTTC.

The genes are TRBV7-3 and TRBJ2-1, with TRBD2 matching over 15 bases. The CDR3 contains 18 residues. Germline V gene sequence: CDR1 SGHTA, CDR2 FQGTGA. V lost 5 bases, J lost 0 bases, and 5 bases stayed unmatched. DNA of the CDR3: TGTGCCAGCAGCCTAGGACTAGCGGGAGGGCCCTCCTACAATGAGCAGTTCTTC. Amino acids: CASSLGLAGGPSYNEQFF.

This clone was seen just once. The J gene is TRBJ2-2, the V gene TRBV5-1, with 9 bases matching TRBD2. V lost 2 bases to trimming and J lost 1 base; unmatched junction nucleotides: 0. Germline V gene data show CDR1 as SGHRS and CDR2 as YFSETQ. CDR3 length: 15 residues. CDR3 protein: CASSLAGGNTGELFF. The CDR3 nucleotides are TGCGCCAGCAGCTTAGCGGGGGGGAACACCGGGGAGCTGTTTTTT.

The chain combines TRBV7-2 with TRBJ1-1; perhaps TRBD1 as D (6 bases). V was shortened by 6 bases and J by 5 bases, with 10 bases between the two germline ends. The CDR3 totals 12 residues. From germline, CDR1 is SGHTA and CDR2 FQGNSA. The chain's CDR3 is CASRLGGTEAFF. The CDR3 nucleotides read TGTGCCAGCAGACTAGGGGGGACTGAAGCTTTCTTT.

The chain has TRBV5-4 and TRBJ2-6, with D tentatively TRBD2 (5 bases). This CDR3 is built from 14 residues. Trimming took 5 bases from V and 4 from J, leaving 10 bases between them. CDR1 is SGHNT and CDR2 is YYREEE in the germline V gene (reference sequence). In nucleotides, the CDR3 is TGTGCCAGCAGATTTGAGGGCGGGGCCAACGTCCTGACTTTC. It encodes CASRFEGGANVLTF.

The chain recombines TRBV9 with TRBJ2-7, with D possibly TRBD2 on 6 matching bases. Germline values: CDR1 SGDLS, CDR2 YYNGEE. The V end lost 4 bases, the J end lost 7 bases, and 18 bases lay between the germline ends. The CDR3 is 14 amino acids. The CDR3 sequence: CASSRGLGTEEQYF. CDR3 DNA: TGTGCCAGCAGCCGGGGGTTGGGGACGGAGGAGCAGTACTTC.

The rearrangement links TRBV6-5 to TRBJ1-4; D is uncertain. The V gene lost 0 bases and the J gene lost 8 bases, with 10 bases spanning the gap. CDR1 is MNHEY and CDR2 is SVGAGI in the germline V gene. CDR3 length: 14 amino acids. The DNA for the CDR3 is TGTGCCAGCAGTTACTCGACCAGGACGGAAAAACTGTTTTTT. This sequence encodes CASSYSTRTEKLFF.

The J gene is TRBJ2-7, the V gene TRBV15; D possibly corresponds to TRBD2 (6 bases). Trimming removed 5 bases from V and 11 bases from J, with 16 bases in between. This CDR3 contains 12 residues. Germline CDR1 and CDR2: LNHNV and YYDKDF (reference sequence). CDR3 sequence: CATSLSGALKYV. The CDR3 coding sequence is TGTGCCACCAGCCTCTCGGGAGCTCTTAAGTACGTC.

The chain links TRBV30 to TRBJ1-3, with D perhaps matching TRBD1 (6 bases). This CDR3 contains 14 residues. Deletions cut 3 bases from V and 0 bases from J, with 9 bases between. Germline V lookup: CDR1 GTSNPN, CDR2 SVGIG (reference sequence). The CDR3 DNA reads TGTGCCTGGAGCGGACAGCACTCTGGAAACACCATATATTTT. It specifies CAWSGQHSGNTIYF.

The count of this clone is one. The CDR3 sequence is CASSYSSYEQYF. The CDR3 nucleotides are TGTGCCAGCAGCTACAGCTCCTACGAGCAGTACTTC. This chain links TRBV11-3 with TRBJ2-7, with D unresolved. The CDR3 length is 12 residues. The V end lost 4 bases, the J end lost 0 bases, and 4 bases lay between the germline ends. In germline, CDR1 is SGHNT, CDR2 YENEEA.

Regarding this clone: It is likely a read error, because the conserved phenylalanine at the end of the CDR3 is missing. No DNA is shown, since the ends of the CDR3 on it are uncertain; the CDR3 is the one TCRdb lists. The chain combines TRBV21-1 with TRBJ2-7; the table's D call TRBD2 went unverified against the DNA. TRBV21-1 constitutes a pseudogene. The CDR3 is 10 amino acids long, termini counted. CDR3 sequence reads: CASSKGRGQL.

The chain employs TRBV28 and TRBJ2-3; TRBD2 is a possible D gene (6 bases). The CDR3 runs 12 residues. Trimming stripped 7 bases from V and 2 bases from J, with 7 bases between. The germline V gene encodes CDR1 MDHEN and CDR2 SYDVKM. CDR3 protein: CASTGDTDTQYF. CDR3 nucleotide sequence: TGTGCCAGCACGGGGGACACAGATACGCAGTATTTT.